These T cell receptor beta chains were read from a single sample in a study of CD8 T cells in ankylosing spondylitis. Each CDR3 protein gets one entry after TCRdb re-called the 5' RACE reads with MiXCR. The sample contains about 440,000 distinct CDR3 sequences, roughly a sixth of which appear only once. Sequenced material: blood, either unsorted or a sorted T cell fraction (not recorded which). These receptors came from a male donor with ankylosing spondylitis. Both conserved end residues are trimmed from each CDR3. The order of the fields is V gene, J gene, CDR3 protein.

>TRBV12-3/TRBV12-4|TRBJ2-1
ASSSGDNEQF
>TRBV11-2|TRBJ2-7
ASSQDHSQAVHEQY
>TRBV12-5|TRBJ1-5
ASGPPQGVVGQPQH
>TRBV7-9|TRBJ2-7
ASSLGAGGGYEQY
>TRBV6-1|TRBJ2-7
ASSQAGAGYEQY
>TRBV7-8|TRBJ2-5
ASSPRLAGAQETQY
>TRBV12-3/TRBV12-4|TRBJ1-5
ASSRQRNQPQH
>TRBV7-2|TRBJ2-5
ASSGLAGMAGETQY
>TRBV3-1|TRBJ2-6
ASSAVRRSGVNSGANVLT
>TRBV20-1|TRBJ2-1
SAIGLAGDYNEQF
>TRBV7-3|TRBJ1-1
ASSRSGAGNTEAF
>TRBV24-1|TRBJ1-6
ATSDLELPSSYNSPLH
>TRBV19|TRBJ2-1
ASGGLAVSYNEQF
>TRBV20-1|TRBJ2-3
SADPEAGTDTQY
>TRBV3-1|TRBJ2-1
ASSPVLAGGSHEQF
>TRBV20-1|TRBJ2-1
SASQMAINEQF
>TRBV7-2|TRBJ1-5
ASSLGWEPQH
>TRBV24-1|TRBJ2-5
ATSDWGTGRQETQY
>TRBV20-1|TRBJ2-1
SADPGQGYNEQF
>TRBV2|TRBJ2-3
ASRDNTDTQY
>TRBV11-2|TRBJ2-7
ASSPLSDKGYEQY
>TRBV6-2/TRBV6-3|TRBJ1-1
ASSDSNTEAF
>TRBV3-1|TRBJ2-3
ASSQDQVAISTDTQY
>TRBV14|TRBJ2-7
ASSPDRLHYEQY
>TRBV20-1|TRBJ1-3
SADPGDSPFSGNTIY
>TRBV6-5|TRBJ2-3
ASSYGYDKKPV
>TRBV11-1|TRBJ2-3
ASSLEGQGRLTDTQY